This is a list of T cell receptor beta chains from one sample in a study of cytomegalovirus exposure and HLA in healthy donors. The data were produced by immunoSEQ multiplex PCR, yet TCRdb's version contains in-frame clones alone and is incomplete. This table has 130,000 or so clones, 89% appearing once. The sequenced sample consisted of PBMCs. These receptor sequences come from a woman younger than 30 in good health and CMV-seropositive. The CDR3 runs from the conserved cysteine through the conserved F or W. D genes are given only for firm matches. Size values are once, few and many counts, or a class for expanded clones, and some rows have none.

J gene: TRBJ2-5; V gene: TRBV5-1; clone size: NA; D gene: TRBD2; CDR3 DNA: TGCGCCAGCAGCTTGAGAAGTAGCGGGGGTTATTATAAAGAGACCCAGTACTTC; CDR3 protein: CASSLRSSGGYYKETQYF
J gene: TRBJ2-3; V gene: TRBV12-5; clone size: NA; D gene: TRBD2; CDR3 DNA: TGTGCGAGTAGCGGGGGGATCTCTAGCACAGATACGCAGTATTTT; CDR3 protein: CASSGGISSTDTQYF
J gene: TRBJ2-7; V gene: TRBV6-5; clone size: NA; D gene: TRBD1; CDR3 DNA: TGTGCCAGCAGTAACGACAGGGTAGCCTACGAGCAGTACTTC; CDR3 protein: CASSNDRVAYEQYF
J gene: TRBJ2-1; V gene: TRBV7-2; clone size: NA; D gene: TRBD2; CDR3 DNA: TGTGCCAGCAGCTCCGGAACTAGCGGGGGGGACAATGAGCAGTTCTTC; CDR3 protein: CASSSGTSGGDNEQFF
J gene: TRBJ2-5; V gene: TRBV28; clone size: NA; D gene: TRBD1; CDR3 DNA: TGTGCCAGCAGGACGGACAGGGGCGATGAGACCCAGTACTTC; CDR3 protein: CASRTDRGDETQYF
J gene: TRBJ2-5; V gene: TRBV7-9; clone size: once; D gene: NA; CDR3 DNA: TGTGCCAGCAGCCACCCGGGTGGTCTCAGGACCCAGTACTTC; CDR3 protein: CASSHPGGLRTQYF
J gene: TRBJ1-1; V gene: TRBV2; clone size: NA; D gene: TRBD1; CDR3 DNA: TGTGCCAGCAGTGATGATACGGGACAGGCCTTTGCGGCTTTCTTT; CDR3 protein: CASSDDTGQAFAAFF
J gene: TRBJ2-6; V gene: TRBV14; clone size: NA; D gene: NA; CDR3 DNA: TGTGCCAGCAGCCAAGACGGGACTGGGGCCAACGTCCTGACTTTC; CDR3 protein: CASSQDGTGANVLTF
J gene: TRBJ2-5; V gene: TRBV28; clone size: NA; D gene: NA; CDR3 DNA: TGTGCCAGCAGTTTTGTGGGCCCTGAGACCCAGTACTTC; CDR3 protein: CASSFVGPETQYF
J gene: TRBJ2-1; V gene: TRBV11-3; clone size: NA; D gene: NA; CDR3 DNA: TGTGCCAGCAGCTTAGGAAGCCCCAATGAGCAGTTCTTC; CDR3 protein: CASSLGSPNEQFF
J gene: TRBJ2-3; V gene: TRBV4-2; clone size: NA; D gene: TRBD2; CDR3 DNA: TGTGCCAGCAGCCAACGTCGACTAGCGGGGGGCTGGGCAGATACGCAGTATTTT; CDR3 protein: CASSQRRLAGGWADTQYF
J gene: TRBJ2-1; V gene: TRBV9; clone size: NA; D gene: TRBD2; CDR3 DNA: TGTGCCAGCAGCCCTGGACTAGCGGCTTACAATGAGCAGTTCTTC; CDR3 protein: CASSPGLAAYNEQFF
J gene: TRBJ1-1; V gene: TRBV7-3; clone size: NA; D gene: NA; CDR3 DNA: TGTGCCAGCAGTCCCCCCGGGAGCACTGAAGCTTTCTTT; CDR3 protein: CASSPPGSTEAFF
J gene: TRBJ2-1; V gene: TRBV5-1; clone size: few; D gene: NA; CDR3 DNA: TGCGCCAGCAGCTTGCAGGGCTCCTACAATGAGCAGTTCTTC; CDR3 protein: CASSLQGSYNEQFF
J gene: TRBJ2-5; V gene: TRBV19; clone size: NA; D gene: NA; CDR3 DNA: TGTGCCAGTAGTCCATGGGGAGGAGAGACCCAGTACTTC; CDR3 protein: CASSPWGGETQYF
J gene: TRBJ1-1; V gene: TRBV6-5; clone size: NA; D gene: NA; CDR3 DNA: TGTGCCAGCAGAGAGGTGGGCACTGAAGCTTTCTTT; CDR3 protein: CASREVGTEAFF
J gene: TRBJ2-7; V gene: TRBV9; clone size: few; D gene: NA; CDR3 DNA: TGTGCCAGCAGCGGGGCGCCTTCCTACGAGCAGTACTTC; CDR3 protein: CASSGAPSYEQYF
J gene: TRBJ1-4; V gene: TRBV7-2; clone size: NA; D gene: NA; CDR3 DNA: TGTGCCAGCAGGCTAGTGGTCGGTGAAAAACTGTTTTTT; CDR3 protein: CASRLVVGEKLFF
J gene: TRBJ2-7; V gene: TRBV7-9; clone size: NA; D gene: NA; CDR3 DNA: TGTGCCAGCAGCTCGTCGTCCGGGACAAAGGTCTACGAGCAGTACTTC; CDR3 protein: CASSSSSGTKVYEQYF
J gene: TRBJ1-6; V gene: TRBV10-3; clone size: NA; D gene: NA; CDR3 DNA: TGTGCCATCAGTGAGTCTTTACAAGAGGTCTCGTCCTATAATTCACCCCTCCACTTT; CDR3 protein: CAISESLQEVSSYNSPLHF
J gene: TRBJ2-7; V gene: TRBV11-2; clone size: NA; D gene: NA; CDR3 DNA: TGTGCCAGCAGCTTATCAGGGTGGGAGCAGTACTTC; CDR3 protein: CASSLSGWEQYF
J gene: TRBJ2-7; V gene: TRBV6-1; clone size: NA; D gene: NA; CDR3 DNA: TGTGCCAGCAAGCTTGGAGTAGGCGCCTACGAGCAGTACTTC; CDR3 protein: CASKLGVGAYEQYF
J gene: TRBJ1-5; V gene: TRBV19; clone size: NA; D gene: TRBD1; CDR3 DNA: TGTGCCAGTGGCCTTACAGGGGGTAGCAATCAGCCCCAGCATTTT; CDR3 protein: CASGLTGGSNQPQHF
J gene: TRBJ1-1; V gene: TRBV6-5; clone size: NA; D gene: NA; CDR3 DNA: TGTGCCAGCAGGGGGGCTTTGGTCACTGAAGCTTTCTTT; CDR3 protein: CASRGALVTEAFF
J gene: TRBJ1-1; V gene: TRBV15; clone size: NA; D gene: NA; CDR3 DNA: TGTGCCACCAGCAGAGAGCGAGGGTTGGAAACTGAAGCTTTCTTT; CDR3 protein: CATSRERGLETEAFF
J gene: TRBJ1-2; V gene: TRBV15; clone size: NA; D gene: NA; CDR3 DNA: TGTGCCACCAGCAGTACAGAGACAGATGGCTACACCTTC; CDR3 protein: CATSSTETDGYTF
J gene: TRBJ2-5; V gene: TRBV2; clone size: NA; D gene: TRBD2; CDR3 DNA: TGTGCCAGCAGTGAATATCGCCTAGCGGGGGGGTTGGAGACCCAGTACTTC; CDR3 protein: CASSEYRLAGGLETQYF
J gene: TRBJ2-7; V gene: TRBV19; clone size: once; D gene: TRBD1; CDR3 DNA: TGTGCCACCGGGGCAGGGGGCCATAACGAGCAGTACTTC; CDR3 protein: CATGAGGHNEQYF
J gene: TRBJ1-2; V gene: TRBV28; clone size: NA; D gene: TRBD1; CDR3 DNA: TGTGCCAGCAGTTTGGGGACAGCCTCTAACTATGGCTACACCTTC; CDR3 protein: CASSLGTASNYGYTF
J gene: TRBJ2-3; V gene: TRBV5-6; clone size: NA; D gene: NA; CDR3 DNA: TGTGCCAGCAGCGCGATGGGGGGGGCCACAGATACGCAGTATTTT; CDR3 protein: CASSAMGGATDTQYF
J gene: TRBJ1-2; V gene: TRBV28; clone size: NA; D gene: TRBD1; CDR3 DNA: TGTGCCAGCACCGGAACAGGGGGCTATGGCTACACCTTC; CDR3 protein: CASTGTGGYGYTF
J gene: TRBJ2-5; V gene: TRBV7-9; clone size: NA; D gene: TRBD2; CDR3 DNA: TGTGCCAGCAGCTCCTCTTCGGGGGGAAAAGGGCAAGAGACCCAGTACTTC; CDR3 protein: CASSSSSGGKGQETQYF
J gene: TRBJ1-5; V gene: TRBV2; clone size: NA; D gene: NA; CDR3 DNA: TGTGCCAGCAGTCCTTCCTATAGCAATCAGCCCCAGCATTTT; CDR3 protein: CASSPSYSNQPQHF
J gene: TRBJ2-3; V gene: TRBV30; clone size: NA; D gene: TRBD2; CDR3 DNA: TGTGCCTGGAGTGTATATCTAGCGGGGGGCACAGATACGCAGTATTTT; CDR3 protein: CAWSVYLAGGTDTQYF
J gene: TRBJ2-7; V gene: TRBV6-6; clone size: NA; D gene: TRBD1; CDR3 DNA: TGTGCCAGCAGTCGCCTTCGGACAGGGGAGCAGTACTTC; CDR3 protein: CASSRLRTGEQYF
J gene: TRBJ2-6; V gene: TRBV18; clone size: NA; D gene: NA; CDR3 DNA: TGTGCCAGCCACCGGGGATCGGGGGGGGCCAACGTCCTGACTTTC; CDR3 protein: CASHRGSGGANVLTF
J gene: TRBJ2-7; V gene: TRBV7-3; clone size: NA; D gene: TRBD1; CDR3 DNA: TGTGCCAGCAGCTTTCCGGGACAGGGAGCCTACGAGCAGTACTTC; CDR3 protein: CASSFPGQGAYEQYF
J gene: TRBJ2-7; V gene: TRBV5-1; clone size: NA; D gene: NA; CDR3 DNA: TGCGCCAGCAGCTTGGTTCCGTCCCGAGCGCAGTTCGAGCAGTACTTC; CDR3 protein: CASSLVPSRAQFEQYF
J gene: TRBJ1-5; V gene: TRBV28; clone size: once; D gene: NA; CDR3 DNA: TGTGCCAGCAGCAAGACAGGTTATAGCAATCAGCCCCAGCATTTT; CDR3 protein: CASSKTGYSNQPQHF
J gene: TRBJ1-1; V gene: TRBV4-2; clone size: NA; D gene: NA; CDR3 DNA: TGTGCCAGCAGCCAAGATCAGTCAGTCTACACTGAAGCTTTCTTT; CDR3 protein: CASSQDQSVYTEAFF
J gene: TRBJ1-2; V gene: TRBV28; clone size: NA; D gene: TRBD1; CDR3 DNA: TGTGCCAGCAGCCTCCCTCGACAGGGTCGGAACTATGGCTACACCTTC; CDR3 protein: CASSLPRQGRNYGYTF
J gene: TRBJ1-1; V gene: TRBV4-1; clone size: NA; D gene: NA; CDR3 DNA: TGCGCCAGCAGCCCTACAGGGCGCGGTGAAGCTTTCTTT; CDR3 protein: CASSPTGRGEAFF
J gene: TRBJ2-7; V gene: TRBV28; clone size: NA; D gene: TRBD1; CDR3 DNA: TGTGCCAGCAGTTTACAGGGGGCTTTAGATCGGCAGTACTTC; CDR3 protein: CASSLQGALDRQYF
J gene: TRBJ2-4; V gene: TRBV28; clone size: once; D gene: TRBD2; CDR3 DNA: TGTGCCAGCAGTTTATCCGGGACTAGCGGGGGGGCAGCCAAAAACATTCAGTACTTC; CDR3 protein: CASSLSGTSGGAAKNIQYF
J gene: TRBJ2-5; V gene: TRBV6-5; clone size: NA; D gene: TRBD1; CDR3 DNA: TGTGCCAGCAGTCCTGGGACAGCAGAGACCCAGTACTTC; CDR3 protein: CASSPGTAETQYF
J gene: TRBJ2-2; V gene: TRBV7-2; clone size: NA; D gene: TRBD2; CDR3 DNA: TGTGCCAGCAGCTTAGACAGCGGGGGACGTCCGGGGGAGCTGTTTTTT; CDR3 protein: CASSLDSGGRPGELFF
J gene: TRBJ1-1; V gene: TRBV4-1; clone size: NA; D gene: NA; CDR3 DNA: TGCGCCAGCAGCCCGGGGGGGGGAAAGATGACTGAAGCTTTCTTT; CDR3 protein: CASSPGGGKMTEAFF
J gene: TRBJ2-5; V gene: TRBV2; clone size: NA; D gene: TRBD1; CDR3 DNA: TGTGCCAGCAGCCCCAGGGGGGAGACCCAGTACTTC; CDR3 protein: CASSPRGETQYF
J gene: TRBJ1-1; V gene: TRBV5-5; clone size: NA; D gene: TRBD1; CDR3 DNA: TGTGCCAGCAGGTTACAGGGGGGGAACACTGAAGCTTTCTTT; CDR3 protein: CASRLQGGNTEAFF
J gene: TRBJ2-2; V gene: TRBV12-5; clone size: NA; D gene: NA; CDR3 DNA: TGTGCTAGTGGTTTGACCCGCGGGCTAAGCACCGGGGAGCTGTTTTTT; CDR3 protein: CASGLTRGLSTGELFF
J gene: TRBJ2-3; V gene: TRBV4-2; clone size: NA; D gene: TRBD2; CDR3 DNA: TGTGCCAGCAGCCCCGCGGGGGGTTTGCCGGATACGCAGTATTTT; CDR3 protein: CASSPAGGLPDTQYF
J gene: TRBJ1-2; V gene: TRBV30; clone size: NA; D gene: NA; CDR3 DNA: TGTGCCTGGAGCCCCAGGGGAGGGAGTGGCTACACCTTC; CDR3 protein: CAWSPRGGSGYTF
J gene: TRBJ1-2; V gene: TRBV5-1; clone size: NA; D gene: TRBD1; CDR3 DNA: TGCGCCAGCAGCTTGAACAGGGGGCCGGTCTCAGGTGGCTACACCTTC; CDR3 protein: CASSLNRGPVSGGYTF
J gene: TRBJ1-5; V gene: TRBV19; clone size: NA; D gene: TRBD1; CDR3 DNA: TGTGCCAGTAGTACAGACAGGGGTGATCAGCCCCAGCATTTT; CDR3 protein: CASSTDRGDQPQHF
J gene: TRBJ2-7; V gene: TRBV10-3; clone size: NA; D gene: TRBD1; CDR3 DNA: TGTGCCATCAGATTAACGACAGGGAGCTCCTACGAGCAGTACTTC; CDR3 protein: CAIRLTTGSSYEQYF
J gene: TRBJ2-1; V gene: TRBV12-5; clone size: NA; D gene: NA; CDR3 DNA: TGTGCTAGTGGTCGATCTTTAGCTAATGAGCAGTTCTTC; CDR3 protein: CASGRSLANEQFF
J gene: TRBJ2-1; V gene: TRBV14; clone size: NA; D gene: TRBD1; CDR3 DNA: TGTGCCAGCAGCCAGTGGACAGGGGGATACAATGAGCAGTTCTTC; CDR3 protein: CASSQWTGGYNEQFF